The TCR beta chain described here comes from a study of long-term antiretroviral therapy in people with HIV. This clone appeared once. They ran version v3.0 of the immunoSEQ assay at survey level. Clones were sequenced by immunoSEQ multiplex PCR, and TCRdb holds only the in-frame ones, with some missing. The sample holds just over 20,000 clones; almost 85% are singletons and the top ten take roughly 4.8%. Germline CDR1 is LGHNA and CDR2 is YSLEER. This CDR3 has 16 residues. J gave up 5 bases and V 5 bases, and 14 bases lay outside the gene matches. Treatment for every participant with HIV took place in the United States.

The chain links TRBV4-3 to TRBJ2-7; 8 bases match TRBD1. The specimen was unsorted PBMCs, collected 0.5 years after starting antiretroviral therapy. The receptor was derived from a man between 18 and 35 years old with HIV. The DNA of the CDR3 is TGCGCCAGCAGCACACAGCAGGGGGCCATTATCCACGAGCAGTACTTC. Amino acid sequence: CASSTQQGAIIHEQYF.